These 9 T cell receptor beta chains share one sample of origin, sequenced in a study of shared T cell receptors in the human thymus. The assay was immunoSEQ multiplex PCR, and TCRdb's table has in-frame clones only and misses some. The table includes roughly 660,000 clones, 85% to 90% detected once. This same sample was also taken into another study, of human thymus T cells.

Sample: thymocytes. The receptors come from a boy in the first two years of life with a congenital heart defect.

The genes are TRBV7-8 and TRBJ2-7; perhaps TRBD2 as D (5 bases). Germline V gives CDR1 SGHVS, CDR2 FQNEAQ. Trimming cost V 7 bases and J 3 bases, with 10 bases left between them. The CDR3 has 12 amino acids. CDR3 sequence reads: CASTLGSYEQYF. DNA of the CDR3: TGTGCCAGCACCCTGGGGAGCTACGAGCAGTACTTC.

The CDR3 DNA sequence: TGCGCCAGCAGCTCCAGGGGCCCCCCAGGGGCCAACGTCCTGACTTTC. It is translated as CASSSRGPPGANVLTF. The chain combines TRBV5-1 with TRBJ2-6; perhaps TRBD1 as D (6 bases). The CDR3 totals 16 residues. The germline CDR1 and CDR2 sequences are SGHRS and YFSETQ. V dropped 3 bases and J dropped 4 bases, with 14 bases sitting between them.

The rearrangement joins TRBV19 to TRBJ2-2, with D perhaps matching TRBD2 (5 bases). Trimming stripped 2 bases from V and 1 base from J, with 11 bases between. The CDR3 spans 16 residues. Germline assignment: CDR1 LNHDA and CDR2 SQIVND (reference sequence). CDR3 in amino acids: CASSIYGGGNTGELFF. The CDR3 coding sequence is TGTGCCAGTAGTATATATGGCGGAGGGAACACCGGGGAGCTGTTTTTT.

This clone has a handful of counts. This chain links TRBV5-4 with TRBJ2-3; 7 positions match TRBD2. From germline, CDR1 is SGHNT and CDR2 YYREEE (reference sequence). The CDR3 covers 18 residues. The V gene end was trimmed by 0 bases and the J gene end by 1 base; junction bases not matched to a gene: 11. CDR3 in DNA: TGTGCCAGCAGCTTGGGGCCCATCGTGCTAGCGGGCACAGATACGCAGTATTTT. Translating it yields CASSLGPIVLAGTDTQYF.

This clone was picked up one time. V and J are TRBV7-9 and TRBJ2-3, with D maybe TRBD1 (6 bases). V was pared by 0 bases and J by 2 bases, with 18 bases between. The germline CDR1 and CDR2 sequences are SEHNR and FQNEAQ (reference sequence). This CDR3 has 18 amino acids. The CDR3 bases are TGTGCCAGCAGCTTAGCGTCGGAAGGGGGTATCAACACAGATACGCAGTATTTT. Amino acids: CASSLASEGGINTDTQYF.

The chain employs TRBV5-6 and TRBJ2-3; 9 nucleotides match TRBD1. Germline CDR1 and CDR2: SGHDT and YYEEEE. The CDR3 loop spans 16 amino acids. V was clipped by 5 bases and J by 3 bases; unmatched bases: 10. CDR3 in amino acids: CASRGQGERETDTQYF. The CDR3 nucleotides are TGTGCCAGCAGGGGACAGGGTGAGCGGGAAACAGATACGCAGTATTTT.

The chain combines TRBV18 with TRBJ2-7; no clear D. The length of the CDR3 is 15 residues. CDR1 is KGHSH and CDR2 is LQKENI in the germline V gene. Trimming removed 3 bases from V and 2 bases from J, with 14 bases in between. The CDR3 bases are TGTGCCAGCTCACCGCCCTCACCCGGAGCCTACGAGCAGTACTTC. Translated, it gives CASSPPSPGAYEQYF.

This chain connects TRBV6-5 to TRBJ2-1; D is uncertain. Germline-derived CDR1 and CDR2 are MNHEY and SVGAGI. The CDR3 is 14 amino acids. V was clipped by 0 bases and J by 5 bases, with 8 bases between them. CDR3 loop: CASSYSEPNNEQFF. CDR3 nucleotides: TGTGCCAGCAGTTACTCAGAGCCGAACAATGAGCAGTTCTTC.

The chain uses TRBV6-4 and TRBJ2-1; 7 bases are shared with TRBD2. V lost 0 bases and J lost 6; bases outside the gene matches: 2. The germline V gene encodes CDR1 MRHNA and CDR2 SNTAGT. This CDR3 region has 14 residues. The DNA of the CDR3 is TGTGCCAGCAGTGACTCGGCGGGGGTCAATGAGCAGTTCTTC. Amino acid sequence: CASSDSAGVNEQFF.